Listed below are T cell receptor beta chains from one sample, sequenced in a study of shared clonotypes between healthy human individuals. The protocol was immunoSEQ multiplex PCR, while the TCRdb copy is restricted to in-frame clones and leaves out a portion. The sample consists of some 2,400,000 clones, around 95% of them appearing once. The specimen sequenced was naive CD4+ T cells sorted from blood. These receptors came from a man aged 18 to 30 in good health. CDR3s include the opening cysteine and the closing phenylalanine or tryptophan. D genes are given only for firm matches. Not all rows give a size; the values are once, few, many and, for expanded clones, a class.

>TRBV19|TRBJ1-5|14|-|-
TGTGCCAGTAGTAAGGCAGGTTCGTTAGAGCCCCAGCATTTT
CASSKAGSLEPQHF
>TRBV2|TRBJ1-1|15|-|-
TGTGCCAGCAGCCCACAGGGTTTGAGGAACACTGAAGCTTTCTTT
CASSPQGLRNTEAFF
>TRBV20-1|TRBJ2-2|11|-|-
TGCAGTGCTATGATGCCCGGGGAGCTGTTTTTT
CSAMMPGELFF
>TRBV7-8|TRBJ2-2|12|-|-
TGTGCCAGCAGCTTAGATGCCGGGGAGCTGTTTTTT
CASSLDAGELFF
>TRBV18|TRBJ1-4|17|-|once
TGTGCCAGCTCACCAAAAGTCCACGGGGGGAGCGAGGAAAAACTGTTTTTT
CASSPKVHGGSEEKLFF
>TRBV5-1|TRBJ2-7|16|TRBD1|-
TGCGCCAGCAGCTTGATCCCGGGGACAGGGGGCTACGAGCAGTACTTC
CASSLIPGTGGYEQYF
>TRBV11-2|TRBJ2-2|18|TRBD1|-
TGTGCCAGCAGCTTAGGTCGGAGGGGACAGGGGGACACCGGGGAGCTGTTTTTT
CASSLGRRGQGDTGELFF
>TRBV9|TRBJ2-3|15|-|once
TGTGCCAGCAGCGTAGGCGGGACGAACACAGATACGCAGTATTTT
CASSVGGTNTDTQYF
>TRBV5-1|TRBJ2-5|14|-|-
TGCGCCAGCAGCTTGGAGTCAGGGGAAGAGACCCAGTACTTC
CASSLESGEETQYF
>TRBV19|TRBJ1-1|14|-|-
TGTGCCAGTACCCCTAGAGTGGCGGCGACTGAAGCTTTCTTT
CASTPRVAATEAFF
>TRBV4-1|TRBJ2-1|17|-|-
TGCGCCAGCAGCCAAGATCCGAGGAGACCCGCGTACAATGAGCAGTTCTTC
CASSQDPRRPAYNEQFF
>TRBV30|TRBJ2-5|11|-|few
TGTGCCTGGAGTGTATCGGAGACCCAGTACTTC
CAWSVSETQYF
>TRBV30|TRBJ1-1|13|-|-
TGTGCCTGGAGTGTGAAGGGGAACACTGAAGCTTTCTTT
CAWSVKGNTEAFF
>TRBV18|TRBJ2-2|15|TRBD1|-
TGTGCCAGCTCACCTCGACAGGGATATACCGGGGAGCTGTTTTTT
CASSPRQGYTGELFF
>TRBV29-1|TRBJ1-4|13|-|once
TGCAGCGTCCGGACAGAAAGTTTTGAAAAACTGTTTTTT
CSVRTESFEKLFF
>TRBV29-1|TRBJ1-5|13|TRBD1|-
TGCAGCGCAATACAGGGGAGCAATCAGCCCCAGCATTTT
CSAIQGSNQPQHF
>TRBV13|TRBJ2-7|15|TRBD1|-
TGTGCCAGCAGCTTAGAGGCGGGACAGGGTTACGAGCAGTACTTC
CASSLEAGQGYEQYF
>TRBV6-5|TRBJ1-2|15|TRBD1|-
TGTGCCAGCAGTTCCCCTGGACAGGGGGCCTATGGCTACACCTTC
CASSSPGQGAYGYTF
>TRBV6-1|TRBJ2-7|13|-|-
TGTGCCGGGCGCCTGGGGGGAGCCTACGAGCAGTACTTC
CAGRLGGAYEQYF
>TRBV5-1|TRBJ2-7|16|TRBD1|-
TGCGCCAGCAGCTTAGTATCGACAGGGAGTACCTACGAGCAGTACTTC
CASSLVSTGSTYEQYF
>TRBV27|TRBJ2-7|14|-|once
TGTGCCAGCAGTTTAAGACAGGACCCCGGGGAGCAGTACTTC
CASSLRQDPGEQYF
>TRBV19|TRBJ1-2|15|TRBD1|-
TGTGCCAGCAGCACAGGGGCCCCGAATTCCTATGGCTACACCTTC
CASSTGAPNSYGYTF
>TRBV6-5|TRBJ2-7|15|-|-
TGTGCCAGCAGTTCATGGGACCGTGGGGCCTACGAGCAGTACTTC
CASSSWDRGAYEQYF
>TRBV28|TRBJ2-4|13|-|-
TGTGCCAGCAGTTTAGTCCCCCAGAACATTCAGTACTTC
CASSLVPQNIQYF
>TRBV5-5|TRBJ2-7|15|TRBD2|once
TGTGCCAGCAGCCCTACAGCGGGAAATCTCCGCGAGCAGTACTTC
CASSPTAGNLREQYF
>TRBV6-1|TRBJ1-6|16|-|-
TGTGCCAGCAGTGAGCTCAAAACCTCCTATAATTCACCCCTCCACTTT
CASSELKTSYNSPLHF
>TRBV5-1|TRBJ1-3|15|-|-
TGCGCCAGCAGCTTGGAGGGGACGGCTGGAAACACCATATATTTT
CASSLEGTAGNTIYF
>TRBV7-6|TRBJ1-4|17|TRBD1|-
TGTGCCAGCAGCTTGGGACAGGGCTTAATACCCAATGAAAAACTGTTTTTT
CASSLGQGLIPNEKLFF
>TRBV7-9|TRBJ2-4|14|TRBD2|-
TGTGCCAGCAGCCCGGGACTAAACAAAAACATTCAGTACTTC
CASSPGLNKNIQYF
>TRBV10-3|TRBJ2-7|15|TRBD2|-
TGTGCCATCAATCGCGGGGGAGGTTTTTCGGGTGAGCAGTACTTC
CAINRGGGFSGEQYF
>TRBV14|TRBJ2-5|12|-|-
TGTGCCAGCAGCCAATATAGGGGTATCCAGTACTTC
CASSQYRGIQYF
>TRBV6-5|TRBJ1-3|12|-|-
TGTGCCAGCACCGACTCTGGAAACACCATATATTTT
CASTDSGNTIYF
>TRBV5-1|TRBJ1-4|14|-|-
TGCGCCAGCAGCTTGGAGGGGGTATCGGAAAAACTGTTTTTT
CASSLEGVSEKLFF
>TRBV19|TRBJ2-3|14|TRBD1|-
TGTGCCAGCCGGGACAGGGGCAGCACAGATACGCAGTATTTT
CASRDRGSTDTQYF
>TRBV28|TRBJ2-3|14|-|-
TGTGCCAGCAGTATCCGGCCTAGCACAGATACGCAGTATTTT
CASSIRPSTDTQYF
>TRBV6-5|TRBJ2-7|14|-|-
TGTGCCAGCAGTTTAGGGATAAGCTCCTACGAGCAGTACTTC
CASSLGISSYEQYF
>TRBV28|TRBJ1-4|15|TRBD1|-
TGTGCCAGCAGCCCCGGGACAGCCCATAATGAAAAACTGTTTTTT
CASSPGTAHNEKLFF
>TRBV6-1|TRBJ1-2|12|-|-
TGTGCCAGCAGTGAACCAGGGAACGGCTACACCTTC
CASSEPGNGYTF
>TRBV2|TRBJ2-3|13|-|-
TGTGCCAGCAGTGGAAGTTTCACAGATACGCAGTATTTT
CASSGSFTDTQYF
>TRBV7-6|TRBJ2-5|15|TRBD1|once
TGTGCCAGCAGCCTGGAAACAGGGGGCCAAGAGACCCAGTACTTC
CASSLETGGQETQYF
>TRBV11-2|TRBJ2-7|14|TRBD1|once
TGTGCCAGCAGGGGGCGGGGACAGGCCTACGAGCAGTACTTC
CASRGRGQAYEQYF
>TRBV9|TRBJ2-1|15|TRBD2|-
TGTGCCAGCAGCCCGGGACTAGCGGGGCGGGAGGAGCAGTTCTTC
CASSPGLAGREEQFF
>TRBV7-3|TRBJ2-3|14|TRBD2|-
TGTGCCAGCAGCCTTCAGGGAGGGTTAGATACGCAGTATTTT
CASSLQGGLDTQYF
>TRBV29-1|TRBJ2-2|14|-|-
TGCAGCGTTCATGAACTTGCCTTGGGGGGGGAGCTGTTTTTT
CSVHELALGGELFF
>TRBV20-1|TRBJ1-1|11|-|-
TGCAGTGGGGAAGTAGTCACTGAAGCTTTCTTT
CSGEVVTEAFF
>TRBV2|TRBJ2-1|14|-|-
TGTGCCAGCAGGGGGGTTAGCGGAGGCGGGGAGCAGTTCTTC
CASRGVSGGGEQFF